A selection of T cell receptor beta chains follows, all from one sample in a study of blood T cells in healthy people across ages. TCRdb independently ran MiXCR on the 5' RACE reads; one entry per CDR3 protein. Of hundreds of thousands of distinct CDR3 sequences listed, 58% are singletons. The material sequenced was blood. These receptor sequences come from a man in his 60s in good health. CDR3s include the opening cysteine and the closing phenylalanine or tryptophan.

cdr3_aa	v_call	j_call
CSVAPRAGANVLTF	TRBV29-1	TRBJ2-6
CASSRDYADTQYF	TRBV5-1	TRBJ2-3
CASSQRQGQDEQYF	TRBV18	TRBJ2-7
CASNRGPGEQYF	TRBV28	TRBJ2-7
CSAPDRGSSYNEQFF	TRBV20-1	TRBJ2-1
CASSAADAVEQFF	TRBV2	TRBJ2-1
CAIRYMGQAGYTF	TRBV10-3	TRBJ1-2
CASSSGGAVYEQYF	TRBV5-1	TRBJ2-7
CARDTYEQYF	TRBV23-1	TRBJ2-7
CSARISGTGGRETQYF	TRBV20-1	TRBJ2-5
CASSGQGRIQETQYF	TRBV6-1	TRBJ2-5
CSARSVGRLYNSPLHF	TRBV20-1	TRBJ1-6
CASSLTNRREETQYF	TRBV5-1	TRBJ2-5
CASSLGRYSNQPQHF	TRBV13	TRBJ1-5
CASSQAGAEQETQYF	TRBV4-1	TRBJ2-5
CASSFMQGRLVDEQFF	TRBV5-5	TRBJ2-1
CASSYETSGLYEQYF	TRBV6-2/TRBV6-3	TRBJ2-7
CASSEPTGGATYEQYF	TRBV6-1	TRBJ2-7
CASSEAPGDRRYGYTF	TRBV2	TRBJ1-2
CASSPPAPLRTQYF	TRBV18	-
CASSPGQGVGNEKLFF	TRBV25-1	TRBJ1-4
CASSFTRGEQYF	TRBV7-9	TRBJ2-7
CASRSTGLGEKLFF	TRBV28	TRBJ1-4
CASRSPTPYGYTF	TRBV2	TRBJ1-2
CSASRGQEDNEQFF	TRBV20-1	TRBJ2-1
CASSWGDRGPYNEQYF	TRBV5-6	TRBJ2-7
CSAPAPGQETQYF	TRBV20-1	TRBJ2-5
CASSYGPTLGETQYF	TRBV6-2/TRBV6-3	TRBJ2-5
CASSLGDPGHTQYF	TRBV11-2	TRBJ2-3
CASSLQGSSDYGYTF	TRBV6-2/TRBV6-3	TRBJ1-2
CASSVGSNYGYTF	TRBV5-1	TRBJ1-2
CASSADRGGWETQYF	TRBV25-1	TRBJ2-5
CASRASATYEQYF	TRBV5-1	TRBJ2-7
CSARDREDYGYTF	TRBV20-1	TRBJ1-2
CASSPFSGAQAYGYTF	TRBV18	TRBJ1-2
CSAMVPGGEEQFF	TRBV20-1	TRBJ2-1
CASSPGLGELFF	TRBV27	TRBJ2-2
CASSLVADQETQYF	TRBV5-1	-
CASGAFGELFF	TRBV10-1	TRBJ2-2
CASRPTERGYTDTQYF	TRBV6-2/TRBV6-3	TRBJ2-3
CASSVPGSSGKLFF	TRBV25-1	TRBJ1-4
CSARGGFNYGYTF	TRBV20-1	TRBJ1-2
CASSSVGGGNYGYTF	TRBV7-2	TRBJ1-2